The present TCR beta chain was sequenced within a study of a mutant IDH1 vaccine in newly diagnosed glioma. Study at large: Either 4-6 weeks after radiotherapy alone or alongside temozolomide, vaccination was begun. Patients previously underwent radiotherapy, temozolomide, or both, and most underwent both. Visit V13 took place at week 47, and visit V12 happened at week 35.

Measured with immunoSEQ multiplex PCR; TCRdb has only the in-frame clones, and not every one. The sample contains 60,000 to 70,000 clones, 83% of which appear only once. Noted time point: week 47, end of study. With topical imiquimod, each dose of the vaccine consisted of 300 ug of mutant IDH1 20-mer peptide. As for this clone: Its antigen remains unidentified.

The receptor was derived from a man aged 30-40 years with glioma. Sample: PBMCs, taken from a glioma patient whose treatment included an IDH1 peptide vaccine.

The CDR3 here is CASSFPRSNSPLHF. The CDR3 DNA sequence: TGTGCCAGCAGTTTTCCCAGGAGTAATTCACCCCTCCACTTT. The chain is built from TRBV27 and TRBJ1-6; D remains ambiguous. This CDR3 is 14 amino acids long. Deletions cut 3 bases from V and 6 bases from J, with 9 bases between. The germline V gene has CDR1 MNHEY and CDR2 SMNVEV (reference sequence).